These 3 T cell receptor beta chains were sequenced from one sample in a study of shared clonotypes between healthy human individuals. Sequenced by immunoSEQ multiplex PCR; TCRdb stores in-frame clones only, minus some. The sample lists around 510,000 clones, 90% to 97% occurring once. Sequenced material: naive CD4+ T cells sorted from blood. Sample subset: CD45RA+ positively selected. These receptors were collected from a woman younger than 45 in good health.

The chain combines TRBV28 with TRBJ2-5; 7 bases are a match to TRBD2. The J call could be wrong; TRBJ2-7 is a better fit for the DNA end. The CDR3 has 13 amino acids. Germline-derived CDR1 and CDR2 are MDHEN and SYDVKM. The CDR3 DNA is TGTGCCAGCAGTTTCCGGACTAGCTACGAGCAGTACTTC. Translated, it gives CASSFRTSYEQYF.

The chain joins TRBV21-1 to TRBJ1-3; the table calls TRBD1, which could not be checked here. TRBV21-1 is classified as a pseudogene. The CDR3 contains 17 residues. The CDR3 nucleotides are TGTGCCAGCAGCAAAGATGAGGGGGCGAGCTCTGGAAACACCATATATTTT. As protein: CASSKDEGASSGNTIYF.

The V call is TRBV20-1, the J call TRBJ2-7; 9 nucleotides match TRBD2. CDR3 size: 11 residues. Germline lookup yields CDR1 DFQATT and CDR2 SNEGSKA (reference sequence). With 2 bases clipped from V and 7 bases from J, the junction kept 0 bases outside the gene matches. CDR3 DNA: TGCAGTGCTAGACTAGCGGGGGAGCAGTACTTC. It translates to CSARLAGEQYF.